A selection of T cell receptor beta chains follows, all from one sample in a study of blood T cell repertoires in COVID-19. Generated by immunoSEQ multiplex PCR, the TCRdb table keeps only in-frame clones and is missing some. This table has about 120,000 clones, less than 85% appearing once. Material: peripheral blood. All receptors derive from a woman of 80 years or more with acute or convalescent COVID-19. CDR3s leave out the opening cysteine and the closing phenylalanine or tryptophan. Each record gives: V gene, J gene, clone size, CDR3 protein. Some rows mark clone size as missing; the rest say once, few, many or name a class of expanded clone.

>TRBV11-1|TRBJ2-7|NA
ASSLRYGRSSYEQY
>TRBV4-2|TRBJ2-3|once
ASSQPTGGLGDTQY
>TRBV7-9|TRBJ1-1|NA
ASSLPGEAF
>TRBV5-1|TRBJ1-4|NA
ASSEVGVEEKLF
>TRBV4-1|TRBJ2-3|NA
ASSQVGSGRATDTQY
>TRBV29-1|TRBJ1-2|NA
SVRDSDDGYT
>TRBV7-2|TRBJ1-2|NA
ASSLGSDSYGYT
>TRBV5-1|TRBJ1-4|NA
ASSTGTGEVKLF
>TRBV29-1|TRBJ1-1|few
SSQTGATEAF
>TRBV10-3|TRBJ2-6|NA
AIMGAGATGANVLT
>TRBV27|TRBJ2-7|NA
ASSPTEGAAYEQY
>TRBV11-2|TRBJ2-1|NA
ASSFRRTPPNEQF
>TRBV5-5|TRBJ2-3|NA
ASGKGASSSTDTQY
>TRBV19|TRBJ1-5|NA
ASSRQASNQPQH
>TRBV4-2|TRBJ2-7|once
ASSPRLAGKYEQY
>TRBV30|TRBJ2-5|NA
AWTPGLAVQETQY
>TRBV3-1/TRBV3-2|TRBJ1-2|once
ASGEYNYGYT
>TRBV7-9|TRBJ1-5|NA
ASSSQGRGNQPQH
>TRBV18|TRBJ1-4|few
ASSGQLQQISTNEKLF
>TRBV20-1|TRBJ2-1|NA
SASDPTGPLYNEQF
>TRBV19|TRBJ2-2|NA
ASSTAGGSSGELF
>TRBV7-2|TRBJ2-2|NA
ASSGPSGGTGELF
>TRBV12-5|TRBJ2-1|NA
ASGFDRTITGTSGGRIYNEQF
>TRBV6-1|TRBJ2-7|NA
ASSEPGQGTYEQY
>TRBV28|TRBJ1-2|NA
ASSIQGFGYT
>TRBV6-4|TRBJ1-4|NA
ASSPGHIPNEKLF
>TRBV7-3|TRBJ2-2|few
ASSLTGSLGGQLDTGELF
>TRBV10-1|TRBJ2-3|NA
ASSESSPGDGTDTQY
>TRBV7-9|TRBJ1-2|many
ASTKTGQTGYGYT
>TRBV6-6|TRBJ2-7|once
ASTREGHGYEQY
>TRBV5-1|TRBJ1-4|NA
ASNPNPGSSEKLF
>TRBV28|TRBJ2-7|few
ASSPSGRWGYEQY
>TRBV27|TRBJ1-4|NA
ASRGRGRQTEKLF
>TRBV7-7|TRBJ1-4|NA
ASSPQQGPNEKLF
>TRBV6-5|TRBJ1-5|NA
ASRAGTGGFQPQH
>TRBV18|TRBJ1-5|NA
ASSPGGAAQPQH
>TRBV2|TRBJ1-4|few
ASMTGQYNEKLF
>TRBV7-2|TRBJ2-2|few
ASSLGLAVTGELF
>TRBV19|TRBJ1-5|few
ASSFAGQTENQPQH
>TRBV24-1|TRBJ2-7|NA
ATIWRVGYEQY